A selection of T cell receptor beta chains follows, all from one sample in a study of T cells after yellow fever vaccination. One entry per CDR3 protein, called by TCRdb with MiXCR from the 5' RACE reads. This sample yields 200,000 to 300,000 distinct CDR3 sequences, of which roughly 6.2% are seen a single time; more than 1% belongs to the top ten. This specimen was CD4+ T cells sorted from PBMCs, taken on the day of the yellow fever booster vaccination. These TCRs come from a man younger than 45 who received the YFV17D yellow fever vaccine. The CDR3 runs from the conserved cysteine through the conserved F or W. D genes are given only for firm matches. Clone size is shown for a subset of rows, as once, few, many or a class of expanded clone.

CDR3 protein: CASREVTGTYEQYF
CDR3 DNA: TGCGCCAGCAGAGAAGTGACTGGAACGTACGAGCAGTACTTC
J gene: TRBJ2-7
V gene: TRBV5-1
D gene: .
clone size: many

CDR3 protein: CATSDLREETQYF
CDR3 DNA: TGTGCCACCAGTGATTTACGGGAAGAGACCCAGTACTTC
J gene: TRBJ2-5
V gene: TRBV24-1
D gene: .
clone size: many

CDR3 protein: CASSLNEQYF
CDR3 DNA: TGTGCCAGCAGCTTAAACGAGCAGTACTTC
J gene: TRBJ2-7
V gene: TRBV5-5
D gene: .
clone size: .

CDR3 protein: CASSLRQGYTEAFF
CDR3 DNA: TGCGCCAGCAGCCTCAGACAGGGATACACTGAAGCTTTCTTT
J gene: TRBJ1-1
V gene: TRBV5-1
D gene: TRBD1
clone size: .

CDR3 protein: CASSPRAYNEQFF
CDR3 DNA: TGTGCCAGCAGCCCTAGAGCTTACAATGAGCAGTTCTTC
J gene: TRBJ2-1
V gene: TRBV7-2
D gene: .
clone size: many

CDR3 protein: CASSPSRTSGRDEQYF
CDR3 DNA: TGTGCCAGCAGTCCCTCCCGGACTAGCGGGAGGGACGAGCAGTACTTC
J gene: TRBJ2-7
V gene: TRBV12-3/TRBV12-4
D gene: TRBD2
clone size: .

CDR3 protein: CASSLTPPDEQFF
CDR3 DNA: TGTGCCAGCAGCTTAACGCCTCCGGATGAGCAGTTCTTC
J gene: TRBJ2-1
V gene: TRBV7-3
D gene: .
clone size: many

CDR3 protein: CAISDDSPDTQYF
CDR3 DNA: TGTGCCATCAGTGACGACAGCCCAGATACGCAGTATTTT
J gene: TRBJ2-3
V gene: TRBV10-3
D gene: .
clone size: few

CDR3 protein: CASNPMGPYSNQPQHF
CDR3 DNA: TGTGCCAGCAATCCCATGGGTCCGTATAGCAATCAGCCCCAGCATTTT
J gene: TRBJ1-5
V gene: TRBV6-5
D gene: .
clone size: .

CDR3 protein: CASSEDLATQYF
CDR3 DNA: TGTGCCAGCAGCGAAGACTTGGCGACCCAGTACTTC
J gene: TRBJ2-5
V gene: TRBV3-1
D gene: .
clone size: few

CDR3 protein: CASSFATTWSSYEQYF
CDR3 DNA: TGTGCCAGCAGCTTCGCTACTACATGGTCGTCCTACGAGCAGTACTTC
J gene: TRBJ2-7
V gene: TRBV7-4
D gene: .
clone size: .

CDR3 protein: CASSLGGGRQETQYF
CDR3 DNA: TGCGCCAGCAGCTTGGGTGGCGGGCGTCAAGAGACCCAGTACTTC
J gene: TRBJ2-5
V gene: TRBV5-1
D gene: .
clone size: .

CDR3 protein: CASRRPGRGSTGELFF
CDR3 DNA: TGTGCCAGCAGACGTCCGGGCCGCGGGTCAACCGGGGAGCTGTTTTTT
J gene: TRBJ2-2
V gene: TRBV6-1
D gene: .
clone size: .

CDR3 protein: CASSYSTSGRNEQFF
CDR3 DNA: TGTGCCAGCAGTTACTCGACTAGCGGGAGAAATGAGCAGTTCTTC
J gene: TRBJ2-1
V gene: TRBV6-2/TRBV6-3
D gene: TRBD2
clone size: .

CDR3 protein: CASSPGASGTGNEQFF
CDR3 DNA: TGTGCCAGCAGCCCCGGGGCTAGCGGGACTGGGAATGAGCAGTTCTTC
J gene: TRBJ2-1
V gene: TRBV12-3/TRBV12-4
D gene: TRBD2
clone size: many

CDR3 protein: CATRKVRNTGELFF
CDR3 DNA: TGTGCCACGCGTAAGGTCAGGAACACCGGGGAGCTGTTTTTT
J gene: TRBJ2-2
V gene: TRBV12-3/TRBV12-4
D gene: .
clone size: many

CDR3 protein: CASSLGGSTGETQYF
CDR3 DNA: TGTGCCAGCAGCTTAGGGGGGAGTACCGGTGAGACCCAGTACTTC
J gene: TRBJ2-5
V gene: TRBV11-2
D gene: .
clone size: few

CDR3 protein: CAVGNFEQYF
CDR3 DNA: TGTGCCGTCGGGAATTTCGAGCAGTACTTC
J gene: TRBJ2-7
V gene: TRBV19
D gene: .
clone size: .

CDR3 protein: CASSLTRRDEQYF
CDR3 DNA: TGTGCCAGCAGCCTAACACGGAGGGACGAGCAGTACTTC
J gene: TRBJ2-7
V gene: TRBV14
D gene: .
clone size: few

CDR3 protein: CASSLDGDSTNYGYTF
CDR3 DNA: TGTGCCAGCAGCTTGGATGGGGACAGTACTAACTATGGCTACACCTTC
J gene: TRBJ1-2
V gene: TRBV5-6
D gene: TRBD1
clone size: .

CDR3 protein: CASSLRTGPSGELFF
CDR3 DNA: TGCGCCAGCAGCTTACGTACCGGGCCGTCCGGGGAGCTGTTTTTT
J gene: TRBJ2-2
V gene: TRBV5-1
D gene: .
clone size: many

CDR3 protein: CASSPSGSDAEQYF
CDR3 DNA: TGTGCCAGCTCACCTAGCGGGAGTGATGCCGAGCAGTACTTC
J gene: TRBJ2-7
V gene: TRBV18
D gene: TRBD2
clone size: .

CDR3 protein: CSAPAGGRITDTQYF
CDR3 DNA: TGCAGTGCTCCGGCAGGGGGGAGAATCACAGATACGCAGTATTTT
J gene: TRBJ2-3
V gene: TRBV20-1
D gene: .
clone size: .

CDR3 protein: CATSDSPGGLAIYNEQFF
CDR3 DNA: TGTGCCACCAGTGATTCCCCGGGGGGACTAGCGATCTACAATGAGCAGTTCTTC
J gene: TRBJ2-1
V gene: TRBV24-1
D gene: TRBD2
clone size: many

CDR3 protein: CSVGPGAEAFF
CDR3 DNA: TGCAGCGTTGGACCGGGGGCTGAAGCTTTCTTT
J gene: TRBJ1-1
V gene: TRBV29-1
D gene: .
clone size: many

CDR3 protein: CASRLAGLLDTQYF
CDR3 DNA: TGTGCCTCACGACTAGCGGGGTTATTGGATACGCAGTATTTT
J gene: TRBJ2-3
V gene: TRBV2
D gene: TRBD2
clone size: .

CDR3 protein: CASSTRTQTNEKLFF
CDR3 DNA: TGTGCCAGCAGTACCCGGACCCAAACTAATGAAAAACTGTTTTTT
J gene: TRBJ1-4
V gene: TRBV12-3/TRBV12-4
D gene: .
clone size: .

CDR3 protein: CASSLGSGLAGGAPYNEQFF
CDR3 DNA: TGCGCCAGCAGCTTGGGGTCCGGCCTAGCGGGAGGGGCCCCCTACAATGAGCAGTTCTTC
J gene: TRBJ2-1
V gene: TRBV5-1
D gene: TRBD2
clone size: many

CDR3 protein: CASRPPGLAGYNEQFF
CDR3 DNA: TGTGCCAGTAGGCCTCCGGGACTAGCGGGCTACAATGAGCAGTTCTTC
J gene: TRBJ2-1
V gene: TRBV19
D gene: TRBD2
clone size: .

CDR3 protein: CAISERGLDKNIQYF
CDR3 DNA: TGTGCCATCAGTGAAAGGGGGTTGGACAAAAACATTCAGTACTTC
J gene: TRBJ2-4
V gene: TRBV10-3
D gene: .
clone size: few

CDR3 protein: CASSQDQKPAGRSEQFF
CDR3 DNA: TGCGCCAGCAGCCAAGATCAGAAGCCCGCCGGTCGTTCTGAGCAGTTCTTC
J gene: TRBJ2-1
V gene: TRBV4-3
D gene: .
clone size: many

CDR3 protein: CAISTADGQETQYF
CDR3 DNA: TGTGCCATCAGCACGGCGGATGGGCAAGAGACCCAGTACTTC
J gene: TRBJ2-5
V gene: TRBV10-3
D gene: .
clone size: .

CDR3 protein: CATMSGLAGRREQFF
CDR3 DNA: TGTGCCACCATGAGTGGACTAGCGGGAAGACGGGAGCAGTTCTTC
J gene: TRBJ2-1
V gene: TRBV24-1
D gene: TRBD2
clone size: .

CDR3 protein: CATSDRVGETQYF
CDR3 DNA: TGTGCCACCAGTGACAGGGTTGGGGAGACCCAGTACTTC
J gene: TRBJ2-5
V gene: TRBV24-1
D gene: .
clone size: .

CDR3 protein: CASSFGTGGREQFF
CDR3 DNA: TGTGCCAGCAGCTTCGGGACAGGGGGCAGAGAGCAGTTCTTC
J gene: TRBJ2-1
V gene: TRBV7-2
D gene: TRBD1
clone size: many